Listed below are T cell receptor beta chains from one sample, sequenced in a study of T-cell reconstitution after alpha-beta-depleted transplantation in children. TCRdb passed the PCR reads through MiXCR, listing each CDR3 protein once. The sample lists 200,000 to 250,000 distinct CDR3 sequences, more than 10% occurring once. The input for sequencing was PBMCs from the stem cell graft donor, taken from the stem cell graft. The origin of the receptors is a human donor who donated a stem cell graft to a child with acute lymphoblastic leukemia. The CDR3 runs from the conserved cysteine through the conserved F or W. The D gene is left open where the match is weak. The size field is filled for only some rows; it gives once, few, many or a size class.

TRBV12-3/TRBV12-4	TRBJ2-1	NA	many	TGTGCCACTTCGGGGGGCCGTTCCTACAATGAGCAGTTCTTC	CATSGGRSYNEQFF
TRBV20-1	TRBJ1-6	NA	many	TGCAGTGCTACACAGGGCGGACCGAATTCACCCCTCCACTTT	CSATQGGPNSPLHF
TRBV20-1	TRBJ2-1	NA	many	TGCAGTGCTAGAGCGACAGTCCTACTTTTCAATGAGCAGTTCTTC	CSARATVLLFNEQFF
TRBV30	TRBJ2-5	NA	many	TGTGCCTGGAGTGTACAGTACCAAGAGACCCAGTACTTC	CAWSVQYQETQYF
TRBV6-2/TRBV6-3	TRBJ2-2	TRBD1	many	TGTGCCAGCAGACTCGACCTCGACAGGGGGCTGACCGGGGAGCTGTTTTTT	CASRLDLDRGLTGELFF
TRBV28	TRBJ2-3	NA	many	TGTGCCAGCAGTTTTATGGCAGCTCCGCATACGCAGTATTTT	CASSFMAAPHTQYF
TRBV10-3	TRBJ1-6	TRBD1	many	TGTGCCATCACTTGGACAGGGGGGTCACCCCTCCACTTT	CAITWTGGSPLHF
TRBV30	TRBJ2-5	NA	NA	TGTGCCTGGAGTGTAAGGAGTAAAGAGACCCAGTACTTC	CAWSVRSKETQYF
TRBV6-5	TRBJ2-7	NA	many	TGTGCCAGCAGTTACATAGACAGGCAGTACGAGCAGTACTTC	CASSYIDRQYEQYF
TRBV9	TRBJ2-6	NA	many	TGTGCCAGCAGCCTCCCCCGGACAGAGAGCTCTGGGGCCAACGTCCTGACTTTC	CASSLPRTESSGANVLTF
TRBV7-2	TRBJ1-2	NA	few	TGTGCCAGCAGCCGCCCTCAGGGCGTCCGGGGCTACACCTTC	CASSRPQGVRGYTF
TRBV5-1	TRBJ2-7	TRBD1	many	TGCGCCAGCAGCTACGGGACAGGGGGCCATAACGAGCAGTACTTC	CASSYGTGGHNEQYF
TRBV24-1	TRBJ2-5	TRBD1	many	TGTGCCACCAGTGATCCGGGGACAGGGGGAGGAGAGACCCAGTACTTC	CATSDPGTGGGETQYF
TRBV11-2	TRBJ2-5	NA	few	TGTGCCAGCAGCTTATCAGGAGTGTACCAAGAGACCCAGTACTTC	CASSLSGVYQETQYF
TRBV7-9	TRBJ2-2	NA	many	TGTGCCAGCAGCTCCCGGGTCGACGGGCTGGGCGGGGAGCTGTTTTTT	CASSSRVDGLGGELFF
TRBV6-1	TRBJ1-5	TRBD1	many	TGTGCCAGCAGTGCTCCGGGACAGGGCCATCAGCCCCAGCATTTT	CASSAPGQGHQPQHF
TRBV20-1	TRBJ2-5	NA	many	TGCAGTGCTCCGGTCGGGGGCGAGGAGACCCAGTACTTC	CSAPVGGEETQYF
TRBV20-1	TRBJ2-3	TRBD2	many	TGCAGTGCTAGCCGCGTAACTAGCGCAGATACGCAGTATTTT	CSASRVTSADTQYF
TRBV7-2	TRBJ1-2	NA	few	TGTGCCAGCAGCCCAACCCAGGGGCCCTATGGCTACACCTTC	CASSPTQGPYGYTF
TRBV18	TRBJ2-2	NA	NA	TGTGCCAGCTCACCACGTAGGGGCACCGGGGAGCTGTTTTTT	CASSPRRGTGELFF
TRBV11-3	TRBJ2-7	NA	many	TGTGCCAGCAGCCCTGGACCTACCGGTAGCGAGCAGTACTTC	CASSPGPTGSEQYF
TRBV2	TRBJ2-7	TRBD1	many	TGTGCCAGCAGTCCTCAGACAGGGAAGTACTACGAGCAGTACTTC	CASSPQTGKYYEQYF
TRBV27	TRBJ2-7	NA	many	TGTGCCAGCAGTTTATCATCCTACTACGAGCAGTACTTC	CASSLSSYYEQYF
TRBV7-9	TRBJ2-7	NA	many	TGTGCCAGCAGCTTAGAAGTTGGGAGCTCCTACGAGCAGTACTTC	CASSLEVGSSYEQYF
TRBV4-2	TRBJ2-1	NA	few	TGTGCCAGCAGCCATGAGAACAATGAGCAGTTCTTC	CASSHENNEQFF
TRBV20-1	TRBJ2-7	TRBD2	many	TGCAGTGCTAGCGGGAGGGTCTACGAGCAGTACTTC	CSASGRVYEQYF
TRBV20-1	TRBJ1-6	NA	many	TGCAGTGCTAGAAGGACTACAGGGTTAGGGTCACCCCTCCACTTT	CSARRTTGLGSPLHF
TRBV12-3/TRBV12-4	TRBJ2-2	NA	many	TGTGCCAGCAGTTCCTCCTGGCGGGCCGGGGAGCTGTTTTTT	CASSSSWRAGELFF
TRBV7-1	TRBJ2-2	TRBD2	few	TGTGCCAGCAGCTCGAGACCGGGACAGGGTTGGACTAGCGGGTTGTTCGCGAACACCGGGGAGCTGTTTTTT	CASSSRPGQGWTSGLFANTGELFF
TRBV5-1	TRBJ2-7	TRBD2	many	TGCGCCAGCAGCTTGGCACCTTTGGGACTAGCGAAAGAGCAGTACTTC	CASSLAPLGLAKEQYF
TRBV5-1	TRBJ1-1	NA	few	TGCGCCAGCAGCTTAGGGGGGGGAAACAGGGAAGCTTTCTTT	CASSLGGGNREAFF
TRBV12-3/TRBV12-4	TRBJ1-3	NA	many	TGTGCCAGCAGTTTCGAGGGGCAGTGGGGCAGAGCGGCTGGAAACACCATATATTTT	CASSFEGQWGRAAGNTIYF
TRBV15	TRBJ2-2	NA	few	TGTGCCACCAGCAGAGTGCTCTATGATAACGGGGAGCTGTTTTTT	CATSRVLYDNGELFF
TRBV20-1	TRBJ2-3	TRBD2	many	TGCAGTGCTAGACGTCGGGGGGAAGTCACAGATACGCAGTATTTT	CSARRRGEVTDTQYF
TRBV2	TRBJ2-1	NA	many	TGTGCCAGCAGTGAAAGTTCGAGGTTGGGTGAGCAGTTCTTC	CASSESSRLGEQFF
TRBV2	TRBJ2-2	TRBD2	many	TGTGCCAGCAGATCCGCGGGGGGGCAGAACACCGGGGAGCTGTTTTTT	CASRSAGGQNTGELFF
TRBV5-5	TRBJ2-2	NA	many	TGTGCCAGCAGCTCTACAGGGTATAGTACCGGGGAGCTGTTTTTT	CASSSTGYSTGELFF
TRBV7-2	TRBJ1-1	NA	many	TGTGCCAGCAGCTTTGGGACGGAGCCTTTCTTT	CASSFGTEPFF
TRBV6-5	TRBJ2-7	TRBD1	many	TGTGCCAGCAGCAGGACAGGGGTAGCTGGCGAGCAGTACTTC	CASSRTGVAGEQYF
TRBV9	TRBJ2-6	TRBD1	NA	TGTGCCAGCAGCCCCGACAGGGCTGGGGCCAACGTCCTGACTTTC	CASSPDRAGANVLTF
TRBV20-1	TRBJ2-1	NA	many	TGCAGTGCTAGAGATATCGAGAGCTCCTACAATGAGCAGTTCTTC	CSARDIESSYNEQFF
TRBV20-1	TRBJ1-5	NA	many	TGCAGTGCTAGGTACAGGGCGTCTCAGCCCCAGCATTTT	CSARYRASQPQHF
TRBV20-1	TRBJ1-5	NA	many	TGCAGTGCTAGAGATTTGCGTCTACAGGCCGGAAGTCAGCCCCAGCATTTT	CSARDLRLQAGSQPQHF